The source of this T cell receptor (beta chain) is a study of shared clonotypes between healthy human individuals. Note on this clone: As yet, its antigen is unknown.

Generated by immunoSEQ multiplex PCR, the TCRdb table keeps only in-frame clones and is missing some. Of 550,000 to 650,000 clones in the sample, approximately 96% were seen once. Naive CD8 isolation took CD45RO-negative cells positively selected for CCR7 and excluded terminally differentiated effector memory CD45RA+ cells. J was trimmed by 3 bases and V by 3 bases; bases with no gene match: 9. Germline assignment: CDR1 LNHDA and CDR2 SQIVND (reference sequence). This CDR3 comprises 17 residues. General study findings and limits: The study's rarefaction showed incomplete sorted-subset sequencing despite large depth.

This clonotype originated in a young woman in good health. The sample comprised naive CD8+ T cells sorted from blood. The V and J genes are TRBV19 and TRBJ2-1, with 9 bases matching TRBD2. The CDR3 region has the DNA TGTGCCAGTAGTATTATAATGAGCGGGGGGAACTACAATGAGCAGTTCTTC. Residues: CASSIIMSGGNYNEQFF.